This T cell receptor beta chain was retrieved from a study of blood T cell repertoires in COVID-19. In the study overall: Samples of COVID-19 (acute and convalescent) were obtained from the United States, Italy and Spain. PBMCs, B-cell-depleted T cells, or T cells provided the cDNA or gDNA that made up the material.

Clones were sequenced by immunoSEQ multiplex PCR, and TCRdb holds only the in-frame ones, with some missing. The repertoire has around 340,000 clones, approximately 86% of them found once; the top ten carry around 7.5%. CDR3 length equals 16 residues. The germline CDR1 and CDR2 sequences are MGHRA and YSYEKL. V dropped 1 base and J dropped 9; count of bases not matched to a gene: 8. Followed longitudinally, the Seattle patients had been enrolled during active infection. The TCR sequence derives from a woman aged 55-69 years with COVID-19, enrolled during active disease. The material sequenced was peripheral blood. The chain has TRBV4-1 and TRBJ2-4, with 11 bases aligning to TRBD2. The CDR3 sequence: CASSQGSSGGFGIQYF. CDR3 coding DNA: TGCGCCAGCAGCCAAGGGTCTAGCGGGGGGTTTGGCATTCAGTACTTC.